Presented here are 13 T cell receptor beta chains from one specimen sequenced in a study of T cell changes during pregnancy in multiple sclerosis. Repertoires were generated with immunoSEQ multiplex PCR, while TCRdb's copy carries only in-frame clones and drops some. The table has around 30,000 clones, about nine tenths seen once. Material: CD8+ T cells from peripheral blood mononuclear cells, obtained in the second trimester of pregnancy. The receptors here all came from a female donor with multiple sclerosis, enrolled in a pregnancy study.

The chain has TRBV7-9 and TRBJ2-7; TRBD1 matches 7 bases. The CDR3 runs 13 residues. Trimming cost V 7 bases and J 3 bases; bases outside gene matches: 6. Germline V gene data show CDR1 as SEHNR and CDR2 as FQNEAQ (reference sequence). The CDR3 bases are TGTGCCAGCAAGGTCACAGGGGACTACGAGCAGTACTTC. Protein product: CASKVTGDYEQYF.

The V gene is TRBV27, the J gene TRBJ1-2; 8 bases agree with TRBD1. Per germline, CDR1 MNHEY and CDR2 SMNVEV (reference sequence). The CDR3 runs 14 residues. With 3 bases clipped from V and 8 bases from J, the junction kept 8 bases outside the gene matches. The CDR3 bases are TGTGCCAGCAGTTTGGCTGGACAGGGATACGGCTACACCTTC. Translating it yields CASSLAGQGYGYTF.

The chain couples TRBV7-9 to TRBJ1-4; 7 bases align to TRBD1. V gave up 0 bases and J gave up 5 bases; unmatched junction bases: 6. Germline CDR1 is SEHNR and CDR2 is FQNEAQ (reference sequence). The CDR3 is 16 residues long. In DNA, the CDR3 is TGTGCCAGCAGCTTAGCCCGGACAGGCTCGAATGAAAAACTGTTTTTT. Its translation is CASSLARTGSNEKLFF.

This chain joins TRBV5-6 and TRBJ1-4; tentatively, D is TRBD1 (5 bases). The V end lost 2 bases, the J end lost 4 bases, and 9 bases lay between the germline ends. The germline CDR1 and CDR2 sequences are SGHDT and YYEEEE. The CDR3 sequence is 14 residues long. Written as DNA, the CDR3 is TGTGCCAGCAGCTTCGGGGGGATTAATGAAAAACTGTTTTTT. Translated: CASSFGGINEKLFF.

The genes are TRBV7-8 and TRBJ2-7, with 7 bases aligning to TRBD2. This CDR3 spans 12 amino acids. CDR1 and CDR2 (germline): SGHVS, FQNEAQ. V was pared by 2 bases and J by 6 bases, with 1 base of the junction left unmatched. The CDR3 sequence: CASSLSGGEQYF. CDR3 in DNA: TGTGCCAGCAGCTTATCGGGGGGCGAGCAGTACTTC. The full variable domain, its missing parts supplied by reference TRBV7-8 and TRBJ2-7, is GAGVSQSPRYKVAKRGQDVALRCDPISGHVSLFWYQQALGQGPEFLTYFQNEAQLDKSGLPSDRFFAERPEGSVSTLKIQRTQQEDSAVYLCASSLSGGEQYFGPGTRLTVT.

V gene TRBV5-1 combines with J gene TRBJ2-7; D possibly corresponds to TRBD1 (5 bases). Germline V lookup: CDR1 SGHRS, CDR2 YFSETQ. Trimming shortened V by 1 base and J by 5 bases, and 13 bases separated the two germline ends. This CDR3 has 14 amino acids. DNA for the CDR3: TGCGCCAGCAGCTTGTATAAGGGGATCGACGAGCAGTACTTC. Protein sequence: CASSLYKGIDEQYF.

The chain has TRBV2 and TRBJ2-1, with 9 nucleotides matching TRBD2. The ends lost 6 bases at V and 4 bases at J; junction bases unmatched: 4. CDR3 length: 14 amino acids. Germline CDR1 and CDR2: SNHLY and FYNNEI. CDR3 sequence (DNA): TGTGCCAGCAGCTCTAGCGGGGAGTACAATGAGCAGTTCTTC. It specifies CASSSSGEYNEQFF.

This chain uses TRBV29-1 with TRBJ2-1; 8 nucleotides match TRBD2. V shed 5 bases and J 4 bases; nucleotides not matched to a gene: 4. The CDR3 consists of 13 residues. Looked up from germline, CDR1 is SQVTM and CDR2 is ANQGSEA. CDR3 DNA: TGCAGCGTTCTAGGCGGGAGGTACAATGAGCAGTTCTTC. Translation gives CSVLGGRYNEQFF.

This clone was seen more than once but under ten times. The chain combines TRBV6-4 with TRBJ2-1, with TRBD2 identical over 14 bases. Per germline, CDR1 MRHNA and CDR2 SNTAGT. Losses at the gene ends were 4 bases for V and 7 bases for J; bases not matched to a gene: 0. The CDR3 length is 14 residues. The CDR3 region is CASSGLAGGNEQFF. CDR3 in DNA: TGTGCCAGCAGTGGACTAGCGGGAGGGAATGAGCAGTTCTTC.

The chain is built from TRBV10-3 and TRBJ1-5; D gene uncertain. The CDR3 contains 14 residues. V was clipped by 3 bases and J by 0 bases, with 6 bases between them. Germline lookup yields CDR1 ENHRY and CDR2 SYGVKD. Here the CDR3 DNA reads TGTGCCATCAGTGACAGGTATAGCAATCAGCCCCAGCATTTT. Encoded protein: CAISDRYSNQPQHF.

The chain combines TRBV7-6 with TRBJ2-6; no clear D gene. CDR3 length equals 15 residues. Germline loops: CDR1 SGHVS, CDR2 FNYEAQ. The V end lost 1 base, the J end lost 4 bases, and 8 bases lay between the germline ends. The CDR3 DNA reads as TGTGCCAGCAGCTTAGATCCTATCGGGGCCAACGTCCTGACTTTC. Its protein is CASSLDPIGANVLTF. The full variable domain, with the rest looked up from reference TRBV7-6 and TRBJ2-6, is GAGVSQSPRYKVTKRGQDVALRCDPISGHVSLYWYRQALGQGPEFLTYFNYEAQQDKSGLPNDRFSAERPEGSISTLTIQRTEQRDSAMYRCASSLDPIGANVLTFGAGSRLTVL.

V and J are TRBV6-5 and TRBJ2-7, with D possibly matching TRBD1 (6 bases). V was pared by 0 bases and J by 0 bases, with 12 bases between. From germline, CDR1 is MNHEY and CDR2 SVGAGI. The CDR3 loop spans 16 amino acids. The CDR3 region is CASSYSTGTTSYEQYF. The DNA for the CDR3 is TGTGCCAGCAGTTACTCGACCGGGACAACCTCCTACGAGCAGTACTTC.

The V gene is TRBV11-2, the J gene TRBJ2-5; 9 positions match TRBD2. The CDR3 covers 15 residues. Per the germline V gene, CDR1 is SGHAT and CDR2 is FQNNGV. CDR3 sequence: CSSLAGDLAGETQYF. DNA for the CDR3: TGTAGTTCGTTAGCGGGAGACCTTGCGGGGGAGACCCAGTACTTC.